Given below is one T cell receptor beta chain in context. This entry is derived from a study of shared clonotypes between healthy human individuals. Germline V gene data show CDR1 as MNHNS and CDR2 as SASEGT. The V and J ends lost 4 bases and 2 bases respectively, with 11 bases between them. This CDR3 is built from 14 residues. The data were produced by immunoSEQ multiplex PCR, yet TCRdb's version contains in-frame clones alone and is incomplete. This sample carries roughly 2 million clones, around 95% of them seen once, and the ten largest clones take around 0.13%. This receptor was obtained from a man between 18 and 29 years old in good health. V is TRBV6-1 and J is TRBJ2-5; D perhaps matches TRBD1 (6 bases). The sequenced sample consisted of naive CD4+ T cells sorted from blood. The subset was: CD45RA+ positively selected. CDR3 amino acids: CASSVGQQQETQYF. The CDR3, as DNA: TGTGCCAGCAGTGTCGGACAGCAACAAGAGACCCAGTACTTC.